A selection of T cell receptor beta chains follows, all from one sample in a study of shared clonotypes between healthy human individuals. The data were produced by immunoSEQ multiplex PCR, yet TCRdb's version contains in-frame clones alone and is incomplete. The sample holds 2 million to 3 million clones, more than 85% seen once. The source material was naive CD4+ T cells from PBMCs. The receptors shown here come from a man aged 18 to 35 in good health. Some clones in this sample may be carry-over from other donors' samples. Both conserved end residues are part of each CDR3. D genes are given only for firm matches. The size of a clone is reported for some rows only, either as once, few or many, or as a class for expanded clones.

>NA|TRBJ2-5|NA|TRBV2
CASSDVAGGQETQYF
TGTGCCAGCAGTGATGTGGCAGGGGGGCAAGAGACCCAGTACTTC
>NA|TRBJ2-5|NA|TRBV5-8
CASSPGWIETQYF
TGTGCCAGCAGCCCCGGGTGGATAGAGACCCAGTACTTC
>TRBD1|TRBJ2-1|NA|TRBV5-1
CASSRILTGNNEQFF
TGCGCCAGCAGCCGGATCCTGACAGGGAACAATGAGCAGTTCTTC
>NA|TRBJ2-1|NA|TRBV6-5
CASFDPDNEQFF
TGTGCCAGTTTCGACCCGGACAATGAGCAGTTCTTC
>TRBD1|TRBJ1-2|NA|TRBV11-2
CASRPGQGRGYTF
TGTGCCAGCAGGCCGGGACAGGGTCGCGGCTACACCTTC
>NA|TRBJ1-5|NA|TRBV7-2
CASSPEAAYNQPQHF
TGTGCCAGCAGCCCAGAGGCAGCCTACAATCAGCCCCAGCATTTT
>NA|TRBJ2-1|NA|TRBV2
CASSPGNEQFF
TGTGCCAGCAGTCCCGGGAATGAGCAGTTCTTC
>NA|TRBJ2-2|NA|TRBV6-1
CASSQNSLGTGELFF
TGTGCCAGCAGCCAGAATTCACTCGGGACCGGGGAGCTGTTTTTT
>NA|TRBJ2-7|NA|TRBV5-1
CASREAGTAAYEQYF
TGCGCCAGCAGAGAAGCCGGGACGGCTGCCTACGAGCAGTACTTC
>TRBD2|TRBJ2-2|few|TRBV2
CASRGTSGNTGELFF
TGTGCCAGCAGGGGGACTAGCGGGAACACCGGGGAGCTGTTTTTT
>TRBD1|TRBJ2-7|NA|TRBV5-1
CASTMRQGTYEQYF
TGCGCCAGCACAATGCGACAGGGGACCTACGAGCAGTACTTC
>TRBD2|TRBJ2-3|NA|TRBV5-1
CASSLAWTSGRTDTQYF
TGCGCCAGCAGCTTGGCCTGGACTAGCGGGAGGACAGATACGCAGTATTTT
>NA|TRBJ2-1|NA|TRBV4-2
CASSQVSFSYNEQFF
TGTGCCAGCAGCCAAGTTTCTTTCTCCTACAATGAGCAGTTCTTC
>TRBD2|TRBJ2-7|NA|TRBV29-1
CSVAQLLARGYEQYF
TGCAGCGTCGCACAATTACTAGCGAGGGGTTACGAGCAGTACTTC
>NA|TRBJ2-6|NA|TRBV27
CASSLQGSAGANVLTF
TGTGCCAGCAGTTTGCAGGGGTCAGCTGGGGCCAACGTCCTGACTTTC
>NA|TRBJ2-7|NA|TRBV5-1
CASRGGHPSPLYEQYF
TGCGCCAGCAGGGGGGGGCATCCCTCCCCTCTCTACGAGCAGTACTTC
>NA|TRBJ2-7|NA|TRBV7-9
CASSLDWGTYEQYF
TGTGCCAGCAGCTTGGATTGGGGCACCTACGAGCAGTACTTC
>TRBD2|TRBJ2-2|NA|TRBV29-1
CSVALAGPWAGELFF
TGCAGCGTTGCACTAGCGGGCCCCTGGGCCGGGGAGCTGTTTTTT